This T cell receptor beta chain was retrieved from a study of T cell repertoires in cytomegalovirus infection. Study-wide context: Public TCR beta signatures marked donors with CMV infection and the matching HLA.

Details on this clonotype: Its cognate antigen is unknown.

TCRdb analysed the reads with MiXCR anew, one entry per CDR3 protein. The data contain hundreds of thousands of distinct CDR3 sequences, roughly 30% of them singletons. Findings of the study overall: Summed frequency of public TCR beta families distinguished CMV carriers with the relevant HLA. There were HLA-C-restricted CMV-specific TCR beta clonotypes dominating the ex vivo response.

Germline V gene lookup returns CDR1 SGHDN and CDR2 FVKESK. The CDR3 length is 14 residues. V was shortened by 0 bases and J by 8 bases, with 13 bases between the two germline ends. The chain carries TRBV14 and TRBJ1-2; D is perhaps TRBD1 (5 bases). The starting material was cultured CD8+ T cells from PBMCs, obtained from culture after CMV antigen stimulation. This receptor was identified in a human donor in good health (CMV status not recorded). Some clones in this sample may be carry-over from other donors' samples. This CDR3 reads CASSQDRGWRGYTF. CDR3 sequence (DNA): TGTGCCAGCAGCCAAGATAGGGGTTGGAGGGGCTACACCTTC.